This T cell receptor beta chain was found in a study of vaccination effects on CD4 cells after COVID-19. Study findings and constraints: By a late point after vaccination, infection- and vaccine-induced clones had shrunk markedly through clonal contraction. After vaccination of healthy people, only 1 of 255 vaccine-induced clones cross-reacted with common cold coronaviruses.

Measured with immunoSEQ multiplex PCR; TCRdb has only the in-frame clones, and not every one. The data hold 41,000 or so clones, with 77% observed a single time. Regarding this clone: Its antigen is not known.

Antigen-specific CD4+ T cell clonotypes were called by their expansion after viral peptide-pool culture in ViraFEST. Following a roughly 11-day culture, CD4+ T cells were purified. Prior SARS-CoV-2 infection was absent in the vaccine recipients, as shown by negative nucleocapsid antibodies. In the cultures, half the medium was exchanged for IL-2 medium on days 3 and 7. This CDR3 has 15 amino acids. J lost 7 bases, V lost 9 bases, and 14 bases had no gene match. Per germline, CDR1 LNHDA and CDR2 SQIVND (reference sequence). The sequenced sample was CD4+ T cells from PBMCs cultured with HCoV-NL63 spike peptides, obtained before COVID-19 vaccination. The clonotype originates from a human donor who received a COVID-19 vaccine. V gene TRBV19 combines with J gene TRBJ1-5, with 8 bases fitting TRBD1. The DNA of the CDR3 is TGTGCCAGCTCCGCGAGTTCAGGGGGCTACCAGCCCCAGCATTTT. It yields the protein CASSASSGGYQPQHF.